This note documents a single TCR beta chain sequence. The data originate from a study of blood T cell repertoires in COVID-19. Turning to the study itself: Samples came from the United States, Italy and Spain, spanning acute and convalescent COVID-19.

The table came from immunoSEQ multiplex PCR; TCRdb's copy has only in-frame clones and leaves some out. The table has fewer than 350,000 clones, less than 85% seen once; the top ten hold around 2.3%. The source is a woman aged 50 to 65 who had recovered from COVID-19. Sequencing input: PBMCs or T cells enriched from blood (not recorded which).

CDR3 sequence reads: CASSSLGGGTEAFF. The CDR3 coding sequence is TGTGCCAGCAGCTCGCTGGGAGGGGGCACTGAAGCTTTCTTT. The chain couples TRBV5-6 to TRBJ1-1, with a tentative D call TRBD1 (6 bases). Germline loops: CDR1 SGHDT, CDR2 YYEEEE. The CDR3 has 14 amino acids. V gave up 3 bases and J gave up 4 bases, with 13 bases separating them.